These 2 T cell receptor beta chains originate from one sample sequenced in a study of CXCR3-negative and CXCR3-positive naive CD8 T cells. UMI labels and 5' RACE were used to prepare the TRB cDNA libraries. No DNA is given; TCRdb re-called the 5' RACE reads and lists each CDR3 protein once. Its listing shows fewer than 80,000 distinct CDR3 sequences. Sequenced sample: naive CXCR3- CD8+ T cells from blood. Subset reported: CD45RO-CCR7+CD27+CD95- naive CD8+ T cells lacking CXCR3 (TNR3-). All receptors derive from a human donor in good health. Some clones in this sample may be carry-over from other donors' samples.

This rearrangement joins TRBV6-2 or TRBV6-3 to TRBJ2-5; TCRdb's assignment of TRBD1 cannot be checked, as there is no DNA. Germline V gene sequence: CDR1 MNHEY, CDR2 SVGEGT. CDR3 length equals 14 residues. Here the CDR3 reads CASSYSGTQETQYF.

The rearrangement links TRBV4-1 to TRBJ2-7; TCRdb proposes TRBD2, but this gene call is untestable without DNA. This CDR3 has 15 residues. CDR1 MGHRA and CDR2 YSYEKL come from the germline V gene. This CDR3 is CASSQETSPRHEQYF.